The entry below describes one T cell receptor (beta chain). The target antigen is unknown. This sample is drawn from a study of beta chain features in type 1 diabetes. Study-wide results and caveats: Sampled from patients, naive, central memory and Treg TCRB repertoires appeared more similar than those sampled from healthy donors. Type 1 diabetes patients showed fewer insertions and more deletions at VDJ junctions.

CDR3 length: 15 residues. V lost 4 bases, J lost 1 base, and 13 bases lay in between. Germline V gives CDR1 LGHNA, CDR2 YNFKEQ. The investigators reverse transcribed all of the isolated RNA, so they sequenced expressed TCRB transcripts. Using immunoSEQ multiplex PCR, the repertoire was profiled, and TCRdb retains in-frame clones only, with some absent. This table has around 500,000 clones, around 10% appearing once. CD4+ cells of the naive, central memory, regulatory and stem cell-like memory types were sorted via CD45RO/CCR7/CD25/CD127/CD95/CD27. Purity above 95% was achieved in all sorted populations.

This clonotype was obtained from a woman aged 18-30 years in good health. Material for sequencing was naive CD4+ T cells from blood. The chain links TRBV4-2 to TRBJ2-5; TRBD2 is a possible D gene (6 bases). The DNA of the CDR3 is TGTGCCAGCAGCCCGAATCCTAGCGCCCAAGAGACCCAGTACTTC. This gives the protein CASSPNPSAQETQYF.